This TCR beta chain came from a study of blood T cells in healthy people across ages. Findings of the study overall: From one million sequenced T cells, diversity estimates were lower bounds. A greater number of naive CD4+ cells and higher diversity distinguished long-lived donors from aged donors.

On this clonotype: Its specificity is not known.

Each donor was a healthy Caucasian individual from Russia, aged roughly 6 to 90. Trimming left V 1 base short and J 4 bases short, with 17 bases between. Germline CDR1 SGHKS, CDR2 YYEKEE (reference sequence). The CDR3 extends over 16 amino acids. With a J-beta primer mix and a sample-barcoded 5' primer, a second PCR ran roughly 7 to 11 cycles. TCRdb recomputed calls from the 5' RACE reads with MiXCR, one row per CDR3 protein. The sample includes some 900,000 distinct CDR3 sequences, 25% to 35% of them seen just once. The sequence was obtained from a woman of 80 years or more in good health. Sequencing was done on a sample of blood. The chain joins TRBV5-5 to TRBJ1-1; a possible D gene is TRBD1 (6 bases). The CDR3 reads CASSLSGGRRTTEAFF. CDR3 sequence (DNA): TGTGCCAGCAGCTTGTCGGGGGGCAGGAGGACCACTGAAGCTTTCTTT.